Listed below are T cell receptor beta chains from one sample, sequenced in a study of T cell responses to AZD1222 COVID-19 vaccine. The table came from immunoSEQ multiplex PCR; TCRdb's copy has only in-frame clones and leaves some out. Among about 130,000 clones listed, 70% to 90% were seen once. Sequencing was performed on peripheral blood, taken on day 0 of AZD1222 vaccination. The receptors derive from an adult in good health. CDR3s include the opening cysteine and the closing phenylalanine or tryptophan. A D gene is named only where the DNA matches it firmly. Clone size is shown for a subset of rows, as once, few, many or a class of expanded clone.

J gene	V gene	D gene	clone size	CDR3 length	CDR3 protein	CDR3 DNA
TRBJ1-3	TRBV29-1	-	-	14	CSVESWDSGNTIYF	TGCAGCGTTGAATCTTGGGACTCTGGAAACACCATATATTTT
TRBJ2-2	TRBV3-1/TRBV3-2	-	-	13	CASSPGRAGELFF	TGTGCCAGCAGCCCTGGACGAGCCGGGGAGCTGTTTTTT
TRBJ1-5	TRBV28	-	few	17	CASSYQGLRKSGQPQHF	TGTGCCAGCAGTTACCAGGGCTTGAGGAAATCCGGTCAGCCCCAGCATTTT
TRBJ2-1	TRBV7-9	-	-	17	CASSPESGSSSYNEQFF	TGTGCCAGCAGTCCTGAAAGCGGGTCCAGCTCCTACAATGAGCAGTTCTTC
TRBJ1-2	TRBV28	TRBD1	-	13	CASLRGREDGYTF	TGTGCCAGCCTCAGGGGGCGGGAGGATGGCTACACCTTC
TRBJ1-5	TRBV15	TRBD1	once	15	CATSSHQGGNQPQHF	TGTGCCACCAGCAGCCACCAGGGGGGGAATCAGCCCCAGCATTTT
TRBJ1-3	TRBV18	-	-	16	CASSPPGGPAGNTIYF	TGTGCCAGCTCACCACCGGGGGGACCGGCTGGAAACACCATATATTTT
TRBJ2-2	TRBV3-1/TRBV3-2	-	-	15	CASSQGQPNTGELFF	TGTGCCAGCAGCCAAGGCCAGCCGAACACCGGGGAGCTGTTTTTT
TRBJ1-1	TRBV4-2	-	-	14	CASSQVVLESEAFF	TGTGCCAGCAGCCAAGTGGTTCTAGAGAGTGAAGCTTTCTTT
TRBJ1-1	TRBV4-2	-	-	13	CASSRDGGAEAFF	TGTGCCAGCAGCCGGGATGGGGGGGCTGAAGCTTTCTTT
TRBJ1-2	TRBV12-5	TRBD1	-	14	CASGPGQINYGYTF	TGTGCTAGTGGTCCGGGACAGATTAACTATGGCTACACCTTC
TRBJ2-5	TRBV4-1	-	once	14	CASSQRDGGETQYF	TGCGCCAGCAGCCAAAGGGACGGGGGAGAGACCCAGTACTTC
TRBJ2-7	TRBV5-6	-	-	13	CASKYGVTYEQYF	TGTGCCAGCAAGTACGGGGTAACCTACGAGCAGTACTTC
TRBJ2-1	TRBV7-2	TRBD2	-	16	CASSSGLAGKWSEQFF	TGTGCCAGCAGCTCGGGACTAGCGGGAAAGTGGAGTGAGCAGTTCTTC
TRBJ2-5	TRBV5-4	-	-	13	CASSLPPGETQYF	TGTGCCAGCAGCTTGCCCCCAGGAGAGACCCAGTACTTC
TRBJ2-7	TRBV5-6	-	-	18	CASSLRRSALPPNYEQYF	TGTGCCAGCAGCTTAAGGCGAAGTGCTCTACCACCGAACTACGAGCAGTACTTC
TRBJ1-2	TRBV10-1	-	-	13	CASSETGFYGYTF	TGCGCCAGCAGTGAGACAGGGTTCTATGGCTACACCTTC
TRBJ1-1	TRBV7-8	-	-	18	CASSLVQFPGPMNTEAFF	TGTGCCAGCAGCTTAGTGCAGTTCCCTGGACCCATGAACACTGAAGCTTTCTTT
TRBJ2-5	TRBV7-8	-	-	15	CASSSEGRVGETQYF	TGTGCCAGCAGCTCGGAGGGCAGGGTGGGGGAGACCCAGTACTTC
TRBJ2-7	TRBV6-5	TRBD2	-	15	CASRHTTSGIDEQYF	TGTGCCAGCAGACACACGACTAGCGGGATCGACGAGCAGTACTTC
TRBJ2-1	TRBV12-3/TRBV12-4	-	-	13	CASSSSSYNEQFF	TGTGCCAGCAGTTCCTCGAGCTACAATGAGCAGTTCTTC
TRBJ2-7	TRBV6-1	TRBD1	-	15	CASSETPGTGLEQYF	TGTGCCAGCAGTGAAACCCCCGGGACAGGGCTCGAGCAGTACTTC
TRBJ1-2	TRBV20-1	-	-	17	CSASGSFQSGGKDGYTF	TGCAGTGCTAGTGGGTCTTTTCAGTCGGGGGGGAAGGATGGCTACACCTTC
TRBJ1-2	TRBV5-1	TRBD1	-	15	CASSLVAGGLSGYTF	TGCGCCAGCAGCTTGGTTGCAGGGGGCTTGAGTGGCTACACCTTC
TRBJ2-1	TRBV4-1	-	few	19	CASSQSRPLASSSYNEQFF	TGCGCCAGCAGCCAATCCCGCCCATTGGCGTCGAGCTCCTACAATGAGCAGTTCTTC
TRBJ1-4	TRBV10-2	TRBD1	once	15	CASTNRAQGVEKLFF	TGCGCCAGCACGAATAGGGCACAGGGGGTTGAGAAACTGTTTTTT
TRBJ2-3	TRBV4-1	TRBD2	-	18	CASSLQLRGGGVADTQYF	TGCGCCAGCAGCCTCCAACTAAGGGGCGGGGGGGTGGCAGATACGCAGTATTTT
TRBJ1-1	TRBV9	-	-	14	CASSVQGSNTEAFF	TGTGCCAGCAGCGTCCAGGGGTCCAACACTGAAGCTTTCTTT
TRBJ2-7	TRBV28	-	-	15	CASSLGPGSSYEQYF	TGTGCCAGCAGTTTAGGGCCCGGGTCGTCCTACGAGCAGTACTTC
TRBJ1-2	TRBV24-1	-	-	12	CATSVRAWGYTF	TGTGCCACCAGTGTCAGGGCGTGGGGCTACACCTTC
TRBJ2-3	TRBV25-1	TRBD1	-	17	CASSGRTRDRGTDTQYF	TGTGCCAGCAGTGGAAGAACTCGGGACAGGGGAACAGATACGCAGTATTTT
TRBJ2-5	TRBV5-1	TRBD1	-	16	CASSLTSGGSGETQYF	TGCGCCAGCAGCTTGACCTCAGGGGGCAGTGGAGAGACCCAGTACTTC
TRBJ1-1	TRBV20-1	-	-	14	CSASSPEMNTEAFF	TGCAGTGCTAGTTCCCCAGAAATGAACACTGAAGCTTTCTTT
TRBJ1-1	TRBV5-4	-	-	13	CASSLRANTEAFF	TGTGCCAGCAGCCTCCGGGCGAACACTGAAGCTTTCTTT
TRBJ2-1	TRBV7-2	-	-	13	CASSPEGGNEQFF	TGTGCCAGCAGCCCAGAAGGGGGGAATGAGCAGTTCTTC
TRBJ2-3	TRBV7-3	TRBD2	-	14	CASSTGGPTDTQYF	TGTGCCAGCAGTACGGGGGGGCCCACAGATACGCAGTATTTT
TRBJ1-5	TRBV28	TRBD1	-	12	CASKEGAQPQHF	TGTGCCAGCAAGGAGGGGGCGCAGCCCCAGCATTTT
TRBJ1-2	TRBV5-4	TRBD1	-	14	CASSLRQGNYGYTF	TGTGCCAGCAGCCTCCGACAGGGGAACTATGGCTACACCTTC
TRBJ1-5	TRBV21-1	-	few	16	CASMDRGLISNQPQHF	TGTGCCAGCATGGACAGGGGGCTTATTAGCAATCAGCCCCAGCATTTT
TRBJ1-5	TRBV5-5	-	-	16	CASSLEGFAGTQPQHF	TGTGCCAGCAGCTTGGAGGGATTTGCAGGAACTCAGCCCCAGCATTTT
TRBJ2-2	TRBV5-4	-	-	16	CASSPGMNRDTGELFF	TGTGCCAGCAGCCCCGGAATGAACAGGGACACCGGGGAGCTGTTTTTT
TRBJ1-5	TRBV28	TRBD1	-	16	CASSDGQGQINQPQHF	TGTGCCAGCAGTGATGGACAGGGGCAAATCAATCAGCCCCAGCATTTT
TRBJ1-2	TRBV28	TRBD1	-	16	CASSLRPTGGARGYTF	TGTGCCAGCAGTTTACGTCCCACAGGGGGCGCGCGGGGCTACACCTTC
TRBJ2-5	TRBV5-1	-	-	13	CASSLGPKETQYF	TGCGCCAGCAGCTTAGGGCCGAAAGAGACCCAGTACTTC
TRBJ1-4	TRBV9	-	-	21	CASSAFPSWDALQATNEKLFF	TGTGCCAGCAGCGCATTCCCCAGCTGGGACGCTCTACAAGCAACTAATGAAAAACTGTTTTTT